This T cell receptor beta chain was sequenced for a study of regulatory T cells in long-lasting Graves disease. TCR beta libraries were built with iRepertoire HTBI primers and Arm-PCR of CDR3 regions. TCRdb fed the multiplex PCR reads into MiXCR, producing one record per CDR3 protein. Of about 620,000 distinct CDR3 sequences listed, under 20% are singletons. Time point given: newly diagnosed GD, antithyroid drugs for less than 3 months. RNA isolated from PBMCs was used to make the TCR library. CDR3 length: 16 amino acids. From germline, CDR1 is MDHEN and CDR2 SYDVKM. V shed 5 bases and J shed 7 bases, with 21 bases lying between them. This clonotype has at least ten counts. Its antigen is not identified. Study conclusions and caveats: The sample size was small, and this may have reduced accuracy. Persistent disease samples used TRBV28, TRBJ1-2 and TRBJ2-5 preferentially.

A further study also used this sample, focusing on T cells in Graves' hyperthyroidism and ophthalmopathy. That paper states: Blood shared most expanded thyroid clonotypes above 0.001.

This TCR came from a young woman with Graves disease. The rearrangement uses TRBV28 and TRBJ2-1; D is perhaps TRBD1 (5 bases). The starting material was peripheral blood mononuclear cells (PBMCs), obtained at new diagnosis, from a patient treated with antithyroid drugs. The CDR3 region is CASSKGVDQLGNEQFF. The CDR3 nucleotides read TGTGCCAGCAGTAAAGGGGTCGATCAACTCGGGAATGAGCAGTTCTTC.